This T cell receptor (beta chain) was profiled in a study of T cell responses to AZD1222 COVID-19 vaccine. Whole-study results and caveats: Spike-spanning, vaccine-associated CD4 TCRs were dominant at 160-218 and 743-854.

The assay was immunoSEQ multiplex PCR, and TCRdb's table has in-frame clones only and misses some. The sample includes around 50,000 clones, approximately 91% of them seen just once. Of note for this clone: What it recognizes is unknown.

This CDR3 comprises 14 residues. Trimming at V came to 2 bases and at J to 3 bases, leaving 1 base not matched to a gene. Germline V lookup: CDR1 LGHNA, CDR2 YNFKEQ. Sample: peripheral blood, taken 28 days after the second AZD1222 dose. The TCR originated in an adult who received the AZD1222 COVID-19 vaccine. This chain joins TRBV4-2 and TRBJ1-1; 9 bases agree with TRBD1. The DNA for the CDR3 is TGTGCCAGCAGCCAACGGACAGGGGACACTGAAGCTTTCTTT. This translates into CASSQRTGDTEAFF.